The subject of this entry is one TCR beta chain. This CDR3 has 15 residues. Germline CDR1 and CDR2: MDHEN and SYDVKM. Trimming removed 6 bases from V and 7 bases from J; junction bases left unmatched: 11. This specimen comes from a study of shared clonotypes between healthy human individuals. The method was immunoSEQ multiplex PCR; TCRdb's version includes in-frame clones alone and lacks a portion of them. The data hold approximately 2.3 million clones, with approximately 95% observed a single time. Material: naive CD4+ T cells from PBMCs. Subset of the sample: CD45RA+ positively selected. The J gene is TRBJ2-5, the V gene TRBV28, with 10 bases matching TRBD2. The source is a man in his late teens or twenties in good health. Some clones in this sample may be carry-over from other donors' samples. CDR3 protein: CASRGPAAGGVTQYF. The CDR3 DNA sequence: TGTGCCAGCAGGGGCCCTGCAGCGGGAGGGGTGACCCAGTACTTC.